The 26 T cell receptor beta chains below all came from one sample that was sequenced in a study of regulatory T cells in long-lasting Graves disease. Indicated time point: newly diagnosed GD, antithyroid drugs for less than 3 months. The TCR library used RNA extracted from PBMCs. Arm-PCR of CDR3 regions with iRepertoire HTBI primers generated TCR beta libraries. TCRdb redid the calling of the multiplex PCR reads with MiXCR, one entry per CDR3 protein. The data show 350,000 to 450,000 distinct CDR3 sequences, with about a sixth seen just once and less than 35% held by the top ten. These data are also associated with another study on T cells in Graves' hyperthyroidism and ophthalmopathy.

The sequences come from peripheral blood mononuclear cells (PBMCs), collected at new diagnosis, from a patient treated with antithyroid drugs. These receptors were collected from a man in his forties or fifties with Graves disease.

This clonotype was picked up a small number of times. A much larger clone sits a single nucleotide away, making a read error possible. The genes are TRBV12-3 or TRBV12-4 and TRBJ1-1; D is unresolved. CDR3 length equals 11 residues. CDR3 coding DNA: TGTGCCAGCAGTTTGAGGGAAGAGGCTTCCTTT. Protein sequence: CASSLREEASF.

This clonotype has only a few counts. The chain joins TRBV6-1 to TRBJ2-2, with D perhaps TRBD1 or TRBD2 (6 bases each). Germline V CDR1 and CDR2: MNHNS, SASEGT. The CDR3 contains 16 residues. V lost 7 bases and J 5 bases, leaving 20 bases between the germline ends. DNA of the CDR3: TGTGCCAGCAAGAGTCAACAGGGCCGGGGGACCGGGGAGCTGTTTTTT. It encodes CASKSQQGRGTGELFF.

The V call is TRBV20-1, the J call TRBJ2-1; 10 bases are a match to TRBD1. This CDR3 spans 18 amino acids. Germline values: CDR1 DFQATT, CDR2 SNEGSKA (reference sequence). With 0 bases clipped from V and 5 bases from J, the junction kept 13 bases outside the gene matches. DNA for the CDR3: TGCAGTGCTAGAGAGGCCGACAGGGGGCGCTTTCCGGACAATGAGCAGTTCTTC. This codes for CSAREADRGRFPDNEQFF.

This clonotype was recorded many times. The gene calls are TRBV5-1 and TRBJ2-5; unclear D gene. V shed 0 bases and J shed 5 bases, with 11 bases lying between them. The CDR3 has 14 amino acids. The germline CDR1 and CDR2 sequences are SGHRS and YFSETQ. The CDR3 loop reads CASSLATGLETQYF. The CDR3 DNA sequence: TGCGCCAGCAGCTTGGCGACTGGTCTCGAGACCCAGTACTTC.

This sequence joins TRBV10-2 and TRBJ1-1, with 11 bases that match TRBD1. The junction had 4 bases not matched to a gene; V was cut back by 6 bases and J by 4 bases. Germline-derived CDR1 and CDR2 are WSHSY and SAAADI. This CDR3 is built from 14 residues. CDR3 protein: CASRIGTGGTEAFF. DNA of the CDR3: TGCGCCAGCAGGATTGGGACAGGGGGCACTGAAGCTTTCTTT.

Many counts were recorded for this clonotype. The chain employs TRBV28 and TRBJ2-7, with D perhaps matching TRBD1 (5 bases). Germline V gene lookup returns CDR1 MDHEN and CDR2 SYDVKM. V was cut by 2 bases and J by 6 bases, with 11 bases left in between. CDR3 length: 13 amino acids. This CDR3 reads CASSLGRGTEQYF. In DNA, the CDR3 is TGTGCCAGCAGTTTAGGAAGGGGTACCGAGCAGTACTTC.

This clonotype was recorded many times. This chain links TRBV20-1 with TRBJ2-5, with 8 bases matching TRBD1. The CDR3 is 13 residues long. Germline CDR1 is DFQATT and CDR2 is SNEGSKA (reference sequence). J was trimmed by 3 bases and V by 3 bases; bases with no gene match: 3. The CDR3 reads CSASPTGEETQYF. CDR3 nucleotide sequence: TGCAGTGCTAGCCCGACAGGGGAAGAGACCCAGTACTTC.

This clonotype was seen at least ten times. The chain carries TRBV3-1 and TRBJ1-1, with D perhaps matching TRBD1 (5 bases). Trimming pared 1 base from V and 3 bases from J, leaving 12 bases between. Germline V gene data show CDR1 as LGHDT and CDR2 as YNNKEL (reference sequence). This CDR3 contains 15 residues. In DNA, the CDR3 is TGTGCCAGCAGCCAAGCCGGGGGGGAGGACACTGAAGCTTTCTTT. This gives the protein CASSQAGGEDTEAFF.

This clonotype was found a few times. Because it lacks the conserved phenylalanine or tryptophan at the end, this CDR3 is likely a read error. The chain recombines TRBV18 with TRBJ1-1; D remains ambiguous. Trimming stripped 3 bases from V and 0 bases from J, with 5 bases between. Germline V lookup: CDR1 KGHSH, CDR2 LQKENI. This CDR3 is 13 amino acids long. CDR3 DNA sequence: TGTGCCAGCTCACCGGGTCTGAACACTGAAGCTTTCTCT. Residues: CASSPGLNTEAFS.

This clonotype was detected ten times or more. V gene TRBV12-3 or TRBV12-4 combines with J gene TRBJ2-5; D is possibly TRBD1 (5 bases). The V end was cut by 7 bases, the J end by 4 bases, with 13 bases between. The CDR3 runs 13 residues. The CDR3 DNA reads as TGTGCCAGCACTTTTAGGGGTGGAGAGACCCAGTACTTC. It is translated as CASTFRGGETQYF.

In this sample, this clonotype turned up many times. The rearrangement uses TRBV10-3 and TRBJ1-1; D call uncertain. Germline V CDR1 and CDR2: ENHRY, SYGVKD. The CDR3 covers 13 residues. Trimming stripped 7 bases from V and 3 bases from J, with 12 bases between. The CDR3 region has the DNA TGTGCCATCAAAGGTCTCCCGGACACTGAAGCTTTCTTT. It yields the protein CAIKGLPDTEAFF.

The sample holds many counts of this clonotype. The chain is built from TRBV20-1 and TRBJ1-5; no clear D gene. CDR1 and CDR2 (germline): DFQATT, SNEGSKA (reference sequence). The V and J ends lost 1 base and 3 bases respectively, with 19 bases between them. This CDR3 comprises 17 residues. The CDR3 protein is CSARGIERADPNQPQHF. In DNA, the CDR3 is TGCAGTGCTAGAGGGATAGAACGGGCTGACCCCAATCAGCCCCAGCATTTT.

In this sample, this clonotype turned up many times. For the CDR3, the DNA is TGTGCCAGCAGTTACTCAGCCGGGGGGACAGGGAAGGCCGAGCAGTACTTC. The encoded protein is CASSYSAGGTGKAEQYF. The rearrangement links TRBV6-5 to TRBJ2-7, with 9 bases matching TRBD1. Germline-derived CDR1 and CDR2 are MNHEY and SVGAGI. The CDR3 is 17 residues long. V lost 0 bases and J lost 6; bases outside the gene matches: 12.

The table lists this clonotype with many counts. The chain couples TRBV7-8 to TRBJ2-5; D remains unclear. The CDR3 sequence is 12 residues long. V lost 5 bases, J lost 4 bases, and 8 bases lay in between. From germline, CDR1 is SGHVS and CDR2 FQNEAQ. CDR3 loop: CASSLKGETQYF. Written as DNA, the CDR3 is TGTGCCAGCAGCCTCAAGGGAGAGACCCAGTACTTC.

This clonotype came up many times. CDR3 DNA sequence: TGTGCCAGCAGTGCCCGACAGGATGGCTACGAGCAGTACTTC. Translated, it gives CASSARQDGYEQYF. The gene calls are TRBV28 and TRBJ2-7; maybe TRBD1 (6 bases). Trimming removed 5 bases at V and 3 bases at J, with 14 bases between. The germline V gene encodes CDR1 MDHEN and CDR2 SYDVKM. CDR3 length equals 14 residues.

This clonotype was picked up many times. V is TRBV20-1 and J is TRBJ2-1; 10 bases are a match to TRBD2. The germline V gene has CDR1 DFQATT and CDR2 SNEGSKA (reference sequence). CDR3 length: 15 residues. Trimming cost V 0 bases and J 6 bases; bases outside gene matches: 5. CDR3 DNA: TGCAGTGCTAGAGAGCCGGGACTAGCGTCCAATGAGCAGTTCTTC. Protein sequence: CSAREPGLASNEQFF.

The count of this clonotype is one. This rearrangement joins TRBV11-2 to TRBJ2-3; TRBD1 agrees at 10 bases. The CDR3 contains 18 residues. Trimming removed 5 bases from V and 1 base from J; junction bases left unmatched: 12. In germline, CDR1 is SGHAT, CDR2 FQNNGV. The CDR3 here is CASSLTGTGVPGTDTQYF. The CDR3 DNA reads TGTGCCAGCAGCCTGACGGGGACAGGGGTACCGGGCACAGATACGCAGTATTTT.

A note on this clonotype: With a far larger clone one base away, a read error is the likely cause. The chain couples TRBV11-2 to TRBJ2-7; the D gene is possibly TRBD1 (5 bases). From germline, CDR1 is SGHAT and CDR2 FQNNGV. Trimming pared 3 bases from V and 5 bases from J, leaving 17 bases between. The CDR3 loop spans 15 amino acids. In DNA, the CDR3 is TGTGCCAGCAGCTTGGTAGGGGCTCTTAGGAACGAGCAGTACTTC. This codes for CASSLVGALRNEQYF.

This clonotype has at least ten counts. The chain is built from TRBV6-1 and TRBJ1-1, with D tentatively TRBD1 (5 bases). Germline V gives CDR1 MNHNS, CDR2 SASEGT. The CDR3 contains 14 residues. V dropped 6 bases and J dropped 8 bases, with 19 bases sitting between them. DNA of the CDR3: TGTGCCAGCAGGGAGATGTGGGGGGGTCTGGAAGCTTTCTTT. Translating gives CASREMWGGLEAFF.

Many counts were recorded for this clonotype. The chain links TRBV7-9 to TRBJ1-5, with TRBD1 identical over 8 bases. This CDR3 region has 20 residues. V lost 1 base to trimming and J lost 1 base; unmatched junction nucleotides: 15. CDR1 SEHNR and CDR2 FQNEAQ come from the germline V gene (reference sequence). CDR3 DNA sequence: TGTGCCAGCAGCTTAGGGGCAGGGGGCATCTCTACCCCAAGCAATCAGCCCCAGCATTTT. Its translation: CASSLGAGGISTPSNQPQHF.

This chain uses TRBV12-3 or TRBV12-4 with TRBJ2-2; 15 bases agree with TRBD2. CDR3 length: 18 residues. The V segment lost 5 bases and the J segment 4 bases; nucleotides outside the gene matches: 8. The CDR3 loop is CASSTGTSGGWITGELFF. For the CDR3, the DNA is TGTGCCAGCAGTACCGGGACTAGCGGGGGGTGGATCACCGGGGAGCTGTTTTTT.

This clonotype was counted ten times or more. The J gene is TRBJ2-3, the V gene TRBV12-3 or TRBV12-4; D uncertain. The CDR3 sequence is 14 residues long. Trimming cost V 1 base and J 7 bases, with 12 bases left between them. The CDR3 here is CASSLGVASNTQYF. The CDR3 DNA is TGTGCCAGCAGTTTAGGAGTAGCATCGAATACGCAGTATTTT.

The chain links TRBV9 to TRBJ2-1; 15 bases agree with TRBD2. J was trimmed by 4 bases and V by 3 bases; bases with no gene match: 8. The length of the CDR3 is 18 residues. From germline, CDR1 is SGDLS and CDR2 YYNGEE. CDR3 region: CASSGGLAGGSPYNEQFF. The CDR3 coding sequence is TGTGCCAGCAGCGGCGGACTAGCGGGGGGGAGTCCATACAATGAGCAGTTCTTC.

In its sample, this clonotype was seen a few times. The chain couples TRBV27 to TRBJ2-5; D call uncertain. Germline V gene data show CDR1 as MNHEY and CDR2 as SMNVEV (reference sequence). V was shortened by 0 bases and J by 3 bases, with 5 bases between the two germline ends. The CDR3 is 13 residues long. Here the CDR3 reads CASSLSAKETQYF. In nucleotides, the CDR3 is TGTGCCAGCAGTTTATCCGCCAAAGAGACCCAGTACTTC.

This clonotype was found many times. For the CDR3, the DNA is TGTGCCAGCAGCTTTCAGCGGGGGCCGGGGGAGACCCAGTACTTC. This gives the protein CASSFQRGPGETQYF. J is TRBJ2-5 and V is TRBV7-2; TRBD2 matches at 8 bases. Trimming removed 3 bases from V and 5 bases from J; junction bases left unmatched: 8. Germline V gene data show CDR1 as SGHTA and CDR2 as FQGNSA. The CDR3 runs 15 residues.

About this clonotype: A junction end diverges from the germline sequence, so it may reflect a read error. The gene calls are TRBV18 and TRBJ1-5; TRBD1 matches at 12 bases. The germline V gene encodes CDR1 KGHSH and CDR2 LQKENI. There are 15 residues in the CDR3. This CDR3 reads CASSPGTGGVQPKHF. In DNA, the CDR3 is TGTGCCAGCTCACCGGGGACAGGGGGCGTCCAGCCCAAGCATTTT.